The 26 T cell receptor beta chains below all came from one sample that was sequenced in a study of tumor-infiltrating lymphocytes in primary liver carcinoma. With a constant-region primer, TCR beta cDNA was made from 400 to 550 ng of total RNA. TCR beta libraries came from three nested multiplex PCR rounds using slightly modified ARM-PCR. The two initial PCR rounds, about 9 cycles each, used TRBV1-TRBV30 forward and C-beta reverse primers. MiXCR was run by TCRdb on the multiplex PCR reads, yielding one entry per CDR3 protein. The sample records about 320,000 distinct CDR3 sequences, more than 55% being singletons. Unsorted whole blood supplied the RNA, and germline DNA was extracted too. The sample taken for sequencing was peripheral blood. These receptors were taken from a man aged 40-49 years with primary liver carcinoma and hepatitis B virus infection.

About this clonotype itself: A read error may explain this, as a much larger clone is one base away. This rearrangement joins TRBV6-6 to TRBJ2-6; the match to TRBD1 covers 7 bases. CDR3 length equals 17 residues. The germline CDR1 and CDR2 sequences are MNHNY and SVGAGI (reference sequence). CDR3 sequence (DNA): TGTGCCAGCAGTTACAACAGGGGAATATCTGGGGCCAACGTCCCGACTTTC. Translated: CASSYNRGISGANVPTF.

V gene TRBV11-1 combines with J gene TRBJ2-2; D might be TRBD1 (5 bases). CDR1 and CDR2 (germline): SGHAT, FQDESV (reference sequence). The CDR3 contains 15 residues. The V gene lost 8 bases and the J gene lost 6 bases, with 19 bases spanning the gap. The CDR3 is CASRYTGPLSGELFF. The CDR3 DNA sequence: TGTGCCAGCCGCTATACAGGACCTTTATCCGGGGAGCTGTTTTTT.

As regards this clonotype: Because it lacks the conserved phenylalanine or tryptophan at the end, this CDR3 is likely a read error. The chain carries TRBV6-1 and TRBJ2-1, with D maybe TRBD2 (6 bases). Looked up from germline, CDR1 is MNHNS and CDR2 is SASEGT. CDR3 size: 15 residues. This CDR3 reads CASSGGTASYNDQFS. In nucleotides, the CDR3 is TGTGCCAGTAGTGGTGGGACTGCTAGCTACAATGATCAGTTCTCC.

Notes on this clonotype: A much larger clone lies one base from this, so it may be a read error. This chain joins TRBV12-3 or TRBV12-4 and TRBJ2-2; the D gene could be TRBD1 or TRBD2 (5 bases each). The CDR3 is made up of 14 amino acids. CDR3 DNA: TGTGTCAGCAGTCCGGGACCACCCACCGGGGAGCTGTTTTTT. This gives the protein CVSSPGPPTGELFF.

As for this clonotype: Given a much more abundant clone one base away, this may be a read error. V and J are TRBV10-3 and TRBJ2-5; the D gene is possibly TRBD2 (6 bases). Trimming cost V 9 bases and J 5 bases, with 19 bases left between them. The CDR3 covers 14 residues. Germline CDR1 reads ENHRY; CDR2 reads SYGVKD. CDR3: CAIARDLRGETQYF. The CDR3 DNA reads as TGTGCCATTGCCCGGGACCTTCGGGGGGAGACCCAGTACTTC.

This clonotype was recorded many times. V usage is TRBV4-2 and J usage is TRBJ2-3; D unresolved. The germline gives CDR1 LGHNA, CDR2 YNFKEQ. Trimming stripped 0 bases from V and 0 bases from J, with 7 bases between. The CDR3 covers 15 residues. CDR3 sequence reads: CASSQEWGSTDTQYF. For the CDR3, the DNA is TGTGCCAGCAGCCAAGAATGGGGTAGCACAGATACGCAGTATTTT.

This rearrangement joins TRBV30 to TRBJ1-4; D is uncertain. Germline CDR1 and CDR2: GTSNPN and SVGIG (reference sequence). Trimming took off 4 bases at V and 4 bases at J, with 7 bases between the two ends. The CDR3 runs 12 residues. The CDR3 DNA reads TGTGCCTGGACGAGGATTAATGAAAAACTGTTTTTT. Protein: CAWTRINEKLFF.

As concerns this clonotype: Compared with germline, one end of the junction differs, possibly owing to a read error. V usage is TRBV7-9 and J usage is TRBJ2-7; D is undetermined. The CDR3 length is 14 residues. Germline V CDR1 and CDR2: SEHNR, FQNEAQ (reference sequence). The CDR3 nucleotides read TGTGCCAGCAGCTTAGACGAGAATCTTTACGAGCAGCATTTC. Its translation: CASSLDENLYEQHF. The full variable domain, completed using reference TRBV7-9 and TRBJ2-7, is DTGVSQNPRHKITKRGQNVTFRCDPISEHNRLYWYRQTLGQGPEFLTYFQNEAQLEKSRLLSDRFSAERPKGSFSTLEIQRTEQGDSAMYLCASSLDENLYEQHFGPGTRLTVT.

Only a few counts were recorded for this clonotype. The chain couples TRBV7-3 to TRBJ2-7; no clear D gene. Trimming shortened V by 5 bases and J by 0 bases, and 8 bases separated the two germline ends. Germline V gene lookup returns CDR1 SGHTA and CDR2 FQGTGA. This CDR3 region has 13 residues. CDR3 loop: CASSERASYEQYF. The DNA for the CDR3 is TGTGCCAGCAGCGAACGGGCCTCCTACGAGCAGTACTTC.

Note on this clonotype: A much larger clonotype is one base distant, so this may be a read error. V is TRBV6-5 and J is TRBJ2-3; D might be TRBD1 or TRBD2, each matching 6 bases. CDR1 is MNHEY and CDR2 is SVGAGI in the germline V gene. The CDR3 is made up of 15 amino acids. This CDR3 reads CASSYLGLATGTQYF. CDR3 nucleotides: TGTGCCAGCAGTTACTTAGGCCTAGCGACAGGTACGCAGTATTTT.

As concerns this clonotype: The junction differs from germline at one of its ends, possibly a read error. The genes are TRBV11-2 and TRBJ2-5; D gene ambiguous. CDR1 and CDR2 (germline): SGHAT, FQNNGV. CDR3 length: 15 amino acids. The DNA for the CDR3 is TGTACCAGTAGCTTAGAAATTGTAGTGGCCGGGACCCAGTACTTC. As protein: CTSSLEIVVAGTQYF.

Points on this clonotype: This clone may be a read error of a much larger clone one base away. The rearrangement uses TRBV10-3 and TRBJ2-6; 9 nucleotides align to TRBD1. CDR1 ENHRY and CDR2 SYGVKD come from the germline V gene. The CDR3 loop spans 17 amino acids. CDR3 loop: CAISYRGLTTGAIVLTF. For the CDR3, the DNA is TGTGCCATCAGTTACAGGGGGCTAACTACTGGGGCCATCGTCCTGACTTTC.

Remarks on this clonotype: Being one base from a much bigger clone, this may be a read error. The V and J genes are TRBV5-6 and TRBJ2-4; no firm D call. The CDR3 covers 15 residues. Trimming pared 4 bases from V and 8 bases from J, leaving 19 bases between. CDR1 is SGHDT, CDR2 YYEEEE, per germline. DNA for the CDR3: TGTGCCAGCAGCACTACAAGGGCCTCGCAGTACATTCAGTACTTC. This codes for CASSTTRASQYIQYF.

Notes on this clonotype: Because the CDR3 is missing its conserved closing phenylalanine or tryptophan, this is likely a read error. V gene TRBV29-1 combines with J gene TRBJ2-3, with D possibly matching TRBD1 (6 bases). The CDR3 is made up of 16 amino acids. V was cut by 7 bases and J by 5 bases, with 25 bases left in between. Germline assignment: CDR1 SQVTM and CDR2 ANQGSEA. The CDR3 loop is CSAPSRTETIGDTQYL. In DNA, the CDR3 is TGCAGCGCCCCAAGTAGGACAGAGACGATCGGAGATACGCAGTATCTT.

Concerning this clonotype: One end of the junction does not line up with germline, which may come from a read error. The chain uses TRBV6-5 and TRBJ2-6, with 10 bases aligning to TRBD1. Per germline, CDR1 MNHEY and CDR2 SVGAGI. This CDR3 spans 19 amino acids. CDR3 bases: TGTACCAGCAGTTACAGCCCCTGGACAGGGGGTTCTGGGGCCAACGTCCTGACTTTC. Amino acid sequence: CTSSYSPWTGGSGANVLTF.

A word on this clonotype: Sequence at one end of the junction differs from germline and may be a read error. This rearrangement joins TRBV11-2 to TRBJ2-7; D gene unclear. The CDR3 loop spans 13 amino acids. The germline gives CDR1 SGHAT, CDR2 FQNNGV. CDR3 coding DNA: TGTACCAGCAGCTCACGGAGTGCCAACGAGCAGTACTTC. It translates to CTSSSRSANEQYF.

As concerns this clonotype: The germline gene is not matched at one end of the junction; a read error may be the cause. CDR3 sequence (DNA): TGTGCCAACAGCACCCCGGGACAGGGAATCTACGAGCAGTACTTC. Protein product: CANSTPGQGIYEQYF. The chain uses TRBV5-6 and TRBJ2-7; 9 positions agree with TRBD1. This CDR3 contains 15 residues. CDR1 SGHDT and CDR2 YYEEEE come from the germline V gene.

This clonotype was observed a few times. J is TRBJ2-7 and V is TRBV28, with D possibly TRBD1 on 6 matching bases. Germline V gene data show CDR1 as MDHEN and CDR2 as SYDVKM. V was trimmed by 5 bases and J by 2 bases, leaving 13 bases between them. This CDR3 has 14 residues. CDR3 residues: CASSLQGATYEQYF. DNA of the CDR3: TGTGCCAGCAGTCTACAGGGTGCCACCTACGAGCAGTACTTC.

The count of this clonotype is one. A read error may explain this, as a much larger clone is one base away. The CDR3 sequence is CANSQGQGNQPQHF. In nucleotides, the CDR3 is TGTGCCAACAGCCAGGGACAGGGTAATCAGCCCCAGCATTTT. The chain links TRBV6-5 to TRBJ1-5; TRBD1 matches at 9 bases. This CDR3 is built from 14 residues. Germline lookup yields CDR1 MNHEY and CDR2 SVGAGI. The junction had 8 bases not matched to a gene; V was cut back by 10 bases and J by 4 bases.

In its sample, this clonotype was seen a few times. The rearrangement joins TRBV28 to TRBJ1-3; D unresolved. Per the germline V gene, CDR1 is MDHEN and CDR2 is SYDVKM. Trimming stripped 2 bases from V and 4 bases from J, with 3 bases between. The CDR3 has 12 residues. The CDR3 reads CASSLTGNTIYF. The CDR3 region has the DNA TGTGCCAGCAGTTTAACGGGAAACACCATATATTTT.

To note about this clonotype: Just one base apart from a much larger clone, this may be a read error. The V and J genes are TRBV29-1 and TRBJ2-7, with D perhaps TRBD2 (5 bases). Deletions cut 6 bases from V and 4 bases from J, with 19 bases between. CDR3 size: 14 residues. The germline gives CDR1 SQVTM, CDR2 ANQGSEA. In nucleotides, the CDR3 is TGCAGCGTCGGAGAAACAGAGGGCTTTTACGAGCAGTACTTC. Translation: CSVGETEGFYEQYF.

In its sample, this clonotype was seen a few times. At one end, the junction sequence differs from germline, possibly due to a read error. The rearrangement uses TRBV5-4 and TRBJ2-2, with TRBD2 identical over 10 bases. The CDR3 has 17 amino acids. Per germline, CDR1 SGHNT and CDR2 YYREEE (reference sequence). DNA of the CDR3: TGTGCCAGCAGCCGGGATGGGACTAGCGAGAACGCCGGGGAGCTGTTTTTT. As protein: CASSRDGTSENAGELFF.

This chain links TRBV5-6 with TRBJ1-6; D is unclear. The V end lost 3 bases, the J end lost 10 bases, and 14 bases lay between the germline ends. Germline V lookup: CDR1 SGHDT, CDR2 YYEEEE. The CDR3 totals 14 residues. CDR3 amino acids: CASSSPGWRSPLHF. CDR3 in DNA: TGTGCCAGCAGCTCCCCGGGGTGGAGGTCACCCCTCCACTTT.

Remarks on this clonotype: A read error is possible here, since a much larger clone lies one base away. The chain uses TRBV6-2 or TRBV6-3 and TRBJ2-1; TRBD2 matches 9 bases. The V gene's germline CDR1 is MNHEY and CDR2 SVGEGT. The V and J ends lost 2 bases and 12 bases, in that order; junction bases with no gene match: 11. The CDR3 covers 15 residues. CDR3 nucleotide sequence: TGTGCCAGCAGTTACCCACCCAGGCGGGAGGGCCCGCAGTTCTTC. Translating gives CASSYPPRREGPQFF.

This chain uses TRBV28 with TRBJ1-5; the D is unclear. CDR1 and CDR2 (germline): MDHEN, SYDVKM. This CDR3 region has 16 residues. With 5 bases removed from V and 1 base from J, the gap between germline ends came to 15 bases. CDR3 residues: CASSRSAVGSNQPQHF. CDR3 nucleotides: TGTGCCAGCAGTAGGAGCGCGGTTGGCAGCAATCAGCCCCAGCATTTT.

Turning to this clonotype: Mismatch with germline at one junction end may stem from a read error. This chain uses TRBV12-3 or TRBV12-4 with TRBJ1-1; 7 nucleotides agree with TRBD1. This CDR3 contains 16 residues. CDR3 region: CASSTSTGNLDLEALF. CDR3 DNA: TGTGCCAGCAGCACCTCGACAGGGAATTTGGATTTGGAAGCTCTCTTT.